One sample yielded the 14 T cell receptor beta chains listed below, sequenced in a study of breast tumors, draining lymph nodes, adjacent tissues. TCRdb reanalysed the multiplex PCR reads using MiXCR and keeps one entry per CDR3 protein. Here the sample spans 200,000 or so distinct CDR3 sequences, around a third being singletons. Breast cancer patients provided tissue from their axillary draining lymph nodes. Sequencing was done on a sample of axillary lymph node tissue. The source of these receptors is a female donor with breast cancer. Some clones in this sample may be carry-over from other donors' samples.

This clonotype was seen many times. V is TRBV14 and J is TRBJ1-2; TRBD1 matches 9 bases. There are 15 residues in the CDR3. V lost 2 bases to trimming and J lost 3 bases; unmatched junction nucleotides: 4. In germline, CDR1 is SGHDN, CDR2 FVKESK. This CDR3 reads CASSQWTGDDYGYTF. The CDR3 DNA reads as TGTGCCAGCAGCCAATGGACAGGGGATGACTATGGCTACACCTTC.

The sample holds many counts of this clonotype. V gene TRBV2 combines with J gene TRBJ2-5, with D hard to call. Germline V gene sequence: CDR1 SNHLY, CDR2 FYNNEI. This CDR3 is built from 13 residues. Trimming removed 4 bases from V and 7 bases from J, with 13 bases in between. The CDR3 DNA follows: TGTGCCAGCAGTGGCACTCAGGAAGGGACCCAGTACTTC. This sequence encodes CASSGTQEGTQYF. The full variable domain, with the rest looked up from reference TRBV2 and TRBJ2-5, is EPEVTQTPSHQVTQMGQEVILRCVPISNHLYFYWYRQILGQKVEFLVSFYNNEISEKSEIFDDQFSVERPDGSNFTLKIRSTKLEDSAMYFCASSGTQEGTQYFGPGTRLLVL.

V and J are TRBV7-9 and TRBJ2-5; tentatively, D is TRBD2 (6 bases). This CDR3 region has 16 residues. Germline CDR1 reads SEHNR; CDR2 reads FQNEAQ (reference sequence). V was cut by 1 base and J by 9 bases, with 21 bases left in between. CDR3 region: CASSLDTSSYNEPQYF. Written as DNA, the CDR3 is TGTGCCAGCAGCTTAGATACTAGCTCCTACAATGAGCCCCAGTACTTC.

The sample holds many counts of this clonotype. V and J are TRBV6-1 and TRBJ2-5; TRBD2 is a possible D gene (7 bases). CDR1 is MNHNS, CDR2 SASEGT, per germline. Trimming shortened V by 7 bases and J by 5 bases, and 14 bases separated the two germline ends. This CDR3 region has 13 residues. The CDR3 region is CASKWGGGETQYF. CDR3 bases: TGTGCCAGCAAGTGGGGGGGGGGCGAGACCCAGTACTTC.

This clonotype was detected many times. The chain joins TRBV19 to TRBJ1-6; 7 bases fit TRBD1. The CDR3 consists of 15 residues. Germline loops: CDR1 LNHDA, CDR2 SQIVND (reference sequence). The junction had 8 bases not matched to a gene; V was cut back by 6 bases and J by 6 bases. The CDR3 protein is CASRSSGQLNSPLHF. Here the CDR3 DNA reads TGTGCCAGTAGATCATCGGGACAGCTTAATTCACCCCTCCACTTT.

Many counts were recorded for this clonotype. The V and J genes are TRBV6-2 or TRBV6-3 and TRBJ2-3; the match to TRBD2 covers 12 bases. J lost 4 bases, V lost 6 bases, and 2 bases had no gene match. The CDR3 has 14 amino acids. The germline CDR1 and CDR2 sequences are MNHEY and SVGEGT. The CDR3: CASRSSGRADTQYF. The CDR3 DNA follows: TGTGCCAGCAGGTCTAGCGGGAGGGCAGATACGCAGTATTTT.

Regarding this clonotype: A much larger clone is a single base away; this may be a read error. The V call is TRBV30, the J call TRBJ1-2; weak D call: TRBD1 (6 bases). This CDR3 has 15 amino acids. Germline CDR1 GTSNPN, CDR2 SVGIG (reference sequence). V lost 3 bases and J 6 bases, leaving 20 bases between the germline ends. The CDR3: CAWSPGWGRGDGYTF. The DNA of the CDR3 is TGTGCCTGGAGCCCCGGGTGGGGGCGGGGGGATGGCTACACCTTC.

Comments on this clonotype: Possible read error: a much larger clone is one base away. The chain employs TRBV5-1 and TRBJ2-7; D is ambiguous. This CDR3 spans 13 amino acids. Germline assignment: CDR1 SGHRS and CDR2 YFSETQ. The CDR3 nucleotides are TGCGCCAGCGGCTTGGTAGGCTCCTACGAGCAGTACTTC. The encoded protein is CASGLVGSYEQYF.

This clonotype has only a few counts. A much larger clone is a single base away; this may be a read error. The CDR3 end shows no conserved phenylalanine or tryptophan, and so a read error is likely. The J gene is TRBJ2-5, the V gene TRBV7-9; tentative D call: TRBD2 (6 bases). V was trimmed by 6 bases and J by 2 bases, leaving 13 bases between them. The length of the CDR3 is 14 residues. Germline loops: CDR1 SEHNR, CDR2 FQNEAQ (reference sequence). The CDR3 reads CASRPRDSQETQYL. The CDR3 DNA is TGTGCCAGCAGGCCTCGGGACTCACAAGAGACCCAGTACCTC.

This clonotype has at least ten counts. The genes are TRBV12-3 or TRBV12-4 and TRBJ1-5, with D maybe TRBD1 (6 bases). Trimming cost V 7 bases and J 5 bases, with 9 bases left between them. CDR3 length: 12 residues. The CDR3 DNA reads TGTGCCAGCATGGACAGCGATCAGCCCCAGCATTTT. Translating gives CASMDSDQPQHF.

Ten or more counts support this clonotype. The chain recombines TRBV10-3 with TRBJ2-4; TRBD1 might be the D (6 bases). Trimming took 3 bases from V and 3 from J, leaving 9 bases between them. The CDR3 extends over 14 amino acids. CDR1 and CDR2 from the germline V gene are ENHRY and SYGVKD. In DNA, the CDR3 is TGTGCCATCAGTGACAGGGGTGGCAAAAACATTCAGTACTTC. This gives the protein CAISDRGGKNIQYF.

This rearrangement joins TRBV28 to TRBJ2-2, with D tentatively TRBD1 (6 bases). The length of the CDR3 is 13 residues. V was pared by 3 bases and J by 6 bases, with 8 bases between. CDR1 and CDR2 from the germline V gene are MDHEN and SYDVKM. DNA for the CDR3: TGTGCCAGCAGTTTCAGGGGACCCGGGGAGCTGTTTTTT. Translating gives CASSFRGPGELFF.

There are many counts of this clonotype. The rearrangement joins TRBV30 to TRBJ2-1; D remains unclear. The germline V gene has CDR1 GTSNPN and CDR2 SVGIG (reference sequence). V shed 3 bases and J shed 15 bases, with 15 bases lying between them. The CDR3 is made up of 11 amino acids. The DNA for the CDR3 is TGTGCCTGGAGATTTATGGGGAATCCGTTCTTC. It is translated as CAWRFMGNPFF. The full variable domain, completed using reference TRBV30 and TRBJ2-1, is SQTIHQWPATLVQPVGSPLSLECTVEGTSNPNLYWYRQAAGRGLQLLFYSVGIGQISSEVPQNLSASRPQDRQFILSSKKLLLSDSGFYLCAWRFMGNPFFGPGTRLTVL.

This clonotype came up a few times. This chain uses TRBV28 with TRBJ2-1; tentatively, D is TRBD2 (7 bases). Germline-derived CDR1 and CDR2 are MDHEN and SYDVKM. This CDR3 region has 15 residues. Trimming pared 6 bases from V and 2 bases from J, leaving 14 bases between. CDR3 region: CASRRGGNTYNEQFF. In DNA form, the CDR3 reads TGTGCCAGCAGAAGGGGGGGCAACACCTACAATGAGCAGTTCTTC. The full variable domain, completed using reference TRBV28 and TRBJ2-1, is DVKVTQSSRYLVKRTGEKVFLECVQDMDHENMFWYRQDPGLGLRLIYFSYDVKMKEKGDIPEGYSVSREKKERFSLILESASTNQTSMYLCASRRGGNTYNEQFFGPGTRLTVL.